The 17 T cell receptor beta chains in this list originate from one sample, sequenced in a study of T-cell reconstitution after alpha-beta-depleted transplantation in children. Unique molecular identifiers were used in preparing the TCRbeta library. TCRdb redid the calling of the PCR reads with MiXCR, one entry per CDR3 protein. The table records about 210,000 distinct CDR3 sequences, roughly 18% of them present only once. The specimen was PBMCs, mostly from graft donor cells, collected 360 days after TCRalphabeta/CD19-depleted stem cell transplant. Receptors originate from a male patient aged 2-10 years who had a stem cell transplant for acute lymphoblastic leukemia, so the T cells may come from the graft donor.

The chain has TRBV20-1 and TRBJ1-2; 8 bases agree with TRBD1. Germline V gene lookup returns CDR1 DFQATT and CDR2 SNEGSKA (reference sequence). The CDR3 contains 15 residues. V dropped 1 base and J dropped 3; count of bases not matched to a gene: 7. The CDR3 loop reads CSARVLAGGHYGYTF. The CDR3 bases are TGCAGTGCTAGAGTCCTGGCAGGGGGCCACTATGGCTACACCTTC.

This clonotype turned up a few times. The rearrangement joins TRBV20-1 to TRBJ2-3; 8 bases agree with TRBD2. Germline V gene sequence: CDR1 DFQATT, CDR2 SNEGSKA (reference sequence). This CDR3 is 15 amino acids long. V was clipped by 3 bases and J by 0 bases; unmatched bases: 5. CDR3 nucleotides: TGCAGTGCTAGCCCGGGACTAGAGAGCACAGATACGCAGTATTTT. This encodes CSASPGLESTDTQYF.

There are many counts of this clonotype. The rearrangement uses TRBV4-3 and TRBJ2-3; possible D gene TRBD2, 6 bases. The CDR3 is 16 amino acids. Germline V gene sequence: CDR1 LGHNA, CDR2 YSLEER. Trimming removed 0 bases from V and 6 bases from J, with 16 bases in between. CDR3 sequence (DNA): TGCGCCAGCAGCCAAGATGCCGGAGGGATTTTGGATACGCAGTATTTT. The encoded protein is CASSQDAGGILDTQYF.

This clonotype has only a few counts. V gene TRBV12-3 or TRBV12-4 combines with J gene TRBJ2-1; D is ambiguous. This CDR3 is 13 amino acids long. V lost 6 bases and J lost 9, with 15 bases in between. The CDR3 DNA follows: TGTGCCAGCAGGCCCATGGATGACGGTGAGCAGTTCTTC. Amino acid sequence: CASRPMDDGEQFF.

In nucleotides, the CDR3 is TGCGCCAGCAGCTTGACAGTCCGCTCTGGAAACACCATATATTTT. It codes for CASSLTVRSGNTIYF. J is TRBJ1-3 and V is TRBV5-1; D not certain. Trimming took off 1 base at V and 0 bases at J, with 8 bases between the two ends. The CDR3 covers 15 residues. Per germline, CDR1 SGHRS and CDR2 YFSETQ.

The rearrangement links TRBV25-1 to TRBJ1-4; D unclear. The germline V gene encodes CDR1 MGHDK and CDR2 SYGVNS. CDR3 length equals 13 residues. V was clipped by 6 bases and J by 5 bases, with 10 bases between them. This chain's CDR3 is CASSRIRNEKLFF. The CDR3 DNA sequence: TGTGCCAGCAGCCGGATCCGAAATGAAAAACTGTTTTTT. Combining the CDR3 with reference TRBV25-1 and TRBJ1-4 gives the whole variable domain EADIYQTPRYLVIGTGKKITLECSQTMGHDKMYWYQQDPGMELHLIHYSYGVNSTEKGDLSSESTVSRIRTEHFPLTLESARPSHTSQYLCASSRIRNEKLFFGSGTQLSVL.

The chain's CDR3 is CASSSFQGTNGNTIYF. For the CDR3, the DNA is TGTGCCAGCAGTAGTTTCCAGGGGACAAATGGAAACACCATATATTTT. The chain joins TRBV6-5 to TRBJ1-3, with D maybe TRBD1 (6 bases). The length of the CDR3 is 16 residues. Trimming cost V 5 bases and J 3 bases, with 17 bases left between them. The germline V gene encodes CDR1 MNHEY and CDR2 SVGAGI.

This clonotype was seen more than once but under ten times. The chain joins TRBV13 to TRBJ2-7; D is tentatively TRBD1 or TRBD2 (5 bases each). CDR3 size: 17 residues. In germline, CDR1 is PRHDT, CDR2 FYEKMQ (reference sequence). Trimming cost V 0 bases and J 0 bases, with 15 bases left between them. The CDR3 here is CASSLGTLGDHSYEQYF. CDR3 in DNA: TGTGCCAGCAGCTTAGGTACCTTGGGGGATCACTCCTACGAGCAGTACTTC.

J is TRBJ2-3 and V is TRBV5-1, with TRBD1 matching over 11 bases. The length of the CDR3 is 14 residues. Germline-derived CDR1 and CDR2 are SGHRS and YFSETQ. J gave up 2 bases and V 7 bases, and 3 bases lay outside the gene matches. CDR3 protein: CASRGQGATDTQYF. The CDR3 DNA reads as TGCGCCAGCCGCGGACAGGGGGCCACAGATACGCAGTATTTT.

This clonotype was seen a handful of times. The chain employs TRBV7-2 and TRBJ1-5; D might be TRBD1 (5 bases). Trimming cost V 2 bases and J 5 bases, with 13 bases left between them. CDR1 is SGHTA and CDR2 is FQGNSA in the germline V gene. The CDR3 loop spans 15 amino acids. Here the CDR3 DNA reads TGTGCCAGCAGCTTACAGGGACGCGTTTATCAGCCCCAGCATTTT. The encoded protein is CASSLQGRVYQPQHF. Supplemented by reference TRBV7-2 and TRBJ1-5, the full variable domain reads GAGVSQSPSNKVTEKGKDVELRCDPISGHTALYWYRQSLGQGLEFLIYFQGNSAPDKSGLPSDRFSAERTGGSVSTLTIQRTQQEDSAVYLCASSLQGRVYQPQHFGDGTRLSIL.

CDR3 bases: TGTGCCAGCAGTAAGGGGACTCCGCCGGACACCATATATTTT. This encodes CASSKGTPPDTIYF. V is TRBV6-1 and J is TRBJ1-3, with D possibly matching TRBD1 (5 bases). Trimming shortened V by 5 bases and J by 8 bases, and 16 bases separated the two germline ends. This CDR3 is 14 amino acids long. Germline CDR1 is MNHNS and CDR2 is SASEGT.

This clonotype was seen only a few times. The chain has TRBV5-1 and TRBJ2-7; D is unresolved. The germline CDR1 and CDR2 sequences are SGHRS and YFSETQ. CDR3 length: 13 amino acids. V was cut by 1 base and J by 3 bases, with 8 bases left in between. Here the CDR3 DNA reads TGCGCCAGCAGCTTGTCTTACGTCTACGAGCAGTACTTC. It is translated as CASSLSYVYEQYF.

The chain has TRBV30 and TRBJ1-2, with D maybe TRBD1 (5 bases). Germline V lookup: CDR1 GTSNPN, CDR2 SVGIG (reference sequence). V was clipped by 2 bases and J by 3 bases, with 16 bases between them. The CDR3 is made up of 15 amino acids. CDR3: CAWSKSFRADYGYTF. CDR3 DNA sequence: TGTGCCTGGAGTAAGTCCTTCAGGGCGGACTATGGCTACACCTTC.

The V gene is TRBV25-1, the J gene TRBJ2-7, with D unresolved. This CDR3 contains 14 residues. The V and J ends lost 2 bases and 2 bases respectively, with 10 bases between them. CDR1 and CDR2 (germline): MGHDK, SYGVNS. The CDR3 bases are TGTGCCAGCAGTGAAGGGTCTTCGCCCTACGAGCAGTACTTC. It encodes CASSEGSSPYEQYF.

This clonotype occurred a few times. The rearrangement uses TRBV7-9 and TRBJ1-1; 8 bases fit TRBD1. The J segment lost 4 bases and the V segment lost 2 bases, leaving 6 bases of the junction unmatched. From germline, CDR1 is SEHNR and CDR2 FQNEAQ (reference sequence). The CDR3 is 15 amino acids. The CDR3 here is CASSLLQGAGTEAFF. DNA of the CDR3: TGTGCCAGCAGCTTACTTCAGGGGGCGGGCACTGAAGCTTTCTTT.

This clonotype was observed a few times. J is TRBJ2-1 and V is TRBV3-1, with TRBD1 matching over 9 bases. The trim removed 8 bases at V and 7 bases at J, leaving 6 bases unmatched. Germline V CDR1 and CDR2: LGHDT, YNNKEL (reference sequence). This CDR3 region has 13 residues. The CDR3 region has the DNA TGTGCCAGCGATCTACAGGGGGCAAATGAGCAGTTCTTC. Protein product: CASDLQGANEQFF.

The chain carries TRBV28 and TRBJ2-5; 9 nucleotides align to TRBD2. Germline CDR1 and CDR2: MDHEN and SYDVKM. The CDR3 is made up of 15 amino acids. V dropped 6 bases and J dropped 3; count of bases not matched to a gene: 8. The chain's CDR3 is CASSKTSGAEETQYF. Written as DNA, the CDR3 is TGTGCCAGCAGCAAGACTAGCGGAGCGGAAGAGACCCAGTACTTC.